A selection of T cell receptor beta chains follows, all from one sample in a study of a mutant IDH1 vaccine in newly diagnosed glioma. Generated by immunoSEQ multiplex PCR, the TCRdb table keeps only in-frame clones and is missing some. The sample carries around 92,000 clones, approximately 90% recorded once. Specimen: PBMCs, collected from a glioma patient treated with radiotherapy, temozolomide or both. These receptors were taken from a woman aged 50 to 65 with glioma. The CDR3 runs from the conserved cysteine through the conserved F or W. The D gene is left open where the match is weak. Clone size is shown for a subset of rows, as once, few, many or a class of expanded clone.

clone_size	d_call	v_call	cdr3_length	j_call	cdr3_aa	cdr3_nt
-	TRBD2	TRBV9	19	TRBJ2-1	CASSSTRQATSGKGNEQFF	TGTGCCAGCAGCTCCACCCGACAGGCTACTAGCGGGAAAGGCAATGAGCAGTTCTTC
-	-	TRBV19	15	TRBJ2-3	CASSLRQGGYDTQYF	TGTGCCAGTAGCCTTAGGCAGGGGGGCTATGATACGCAGTATTTT
-	-	TRBV7-8	15	TRBJ1-5	CASSLEAGTNQPQHF	TGTGCCAGCAGCTTAGAGGCAGGGACCAATCAGCCCCAGCATTTT
-	-	TRBV27	15	TRBJ2-7	CASSSGGHRSYEQYF	TGTGCCAGCTCCTCCGGCGGGCACCGTTCCTACGAGCAGTACTTC
-	-	TRBV18	14	TRBJ2-7	CASSPSPQFYEQYF	TGTGCCAGCTCACCTTCACCGCAGTTTTACGAGCAGTACTTC
-	-	TRBV6-6	15	TRBJ2-2	CASSYRPDGTGELFF	TGTGCCAGCAGTTACAGGCCCGACGGGACCGGGGAGCTGTTTTTT
many	TRBD1	TRBV29-1	13	TRBJ1-1	CSVAGTANTEAFF	TGCAGCGTTGCAGGGACAGCGAACACTGAAGCTTTCTTT
-	-	TRBV28	14	TRBJ2-7	CASSLAGGGNEQYF	TGTGCCAGCAGTTTGGCAGGGGGGGGCAACGAGCAGTACTTC
few	-	TRBV9	14	TRBJ2-5	CASSVGNREETQYF	TGTGCCAGCAGCGTGGGTAACAGGGAAGAGACCCAGTACTTC
-	-	TRBV6-5	15	TRBJ2-7	CASSYGDGPYYEQYF	TGTGCCAGCAGTTACGGAGACGGGCCTTACTACGAGCAGTACTTC